Presented here are 11 T cell receptor beta chains from one specimen sequenced in a study of tumor and adjacent non-tumor tissue in lung cancer. TCRbeta libraries were built with three rounds of nested PCR, modified from ARM-PCR. TCRdb reanalysed the multiplex PCR reads using MiXCR and keeps one entry per CDR3 protein. This sample has roughly 200,000 distinct CDR3 sequences, with around 70% found just once. RNA was extracted from bulk tissue without any cell sorting. The sequencing input was lung tumor tissue. The receptors shown here come from a man aged 55 to 69 with non-small cell lung cancer.

This clonotype was observed a handful of times. This chain links TRBV24-1 with TRBJ2-5, with 9 nucleotides matching TRBD2. With 2 bases clipped from V and 6 bases from J, the junction kept 3 bases outside the gene matches. This CDR3 is built from 14 residues. Germline V gene lookup returns CDR1 KGHDR and CDR2 SFDVKD. The CDR3 coding sequence is TGTGCCACCAGTGATTCCCTAGCGGGGAAGACCCAGTACTTC. Its protein is CATSDSLAGKTQYF.

Turning to this clonotype: The junction shows a germline mismatch at one end, possibly a read error. V gene TRBV10-3 combines with J gene TRBJ2-5, with 15 bases aligning to TRBD2. The germline V gene has CDR1 ENHRY and CDR2 SYGVKD. CDR3 length equals 19 residues. In nucleotides, the CDR3 is TGTGCCATCAGTGAGCGGGGGACTAGCGGGAGGACCATACAAGAGATCCAGTACTTC. It translates to CAISERGTSGRTIQEIQYF.

J is TRBJ2-7 and V is TRBV5-6; 8 bases agree with TRBD1. This CDR3 contains 13 residues. J gave up 5 bases and V 9 bases, and 10 bases lay outside the gene matches. Germline CDR1 and CDR2: SGHDT and YYEEEE. The chain's CDR3 is CAIIPPGQDEQYF. Here the CDR3 DNA reads TGTGCCATCATCCCACCGGGACAGGACGAGCAGTACTTC. The complete variable domain, with remaining parts taken from reference TRBV5-6 and TRBJ2-7, reads DAGVTQSPTHLIKTRGQQVTLRCSPKSGHDTVSWYQQALGQGPQFIFQYYEEEERQRGNFPDRFSGHQFPNYSSELNVNALLLGDSALYLCAIIPPGQDEQYFGPGTRLTVT.

The rearrangement links TRBV5-4 to TRBJ2-7; D gene ambiguous. This CDR3 is 15 amino acids long. The germline V gene has CDR1 SGHNT and CDR2 YYREEE (reference sequence). Trimming left V 4 bases short and J 0 bases short, with 14 bases between. In DNA, the CDR3 is TGTGCCAGCAGCATGGCCGGTACAGTCTCCTACGAGCAGTACTTC. Amino acid sequence: CASSMAGTVSYEQYF.

The J gene is TRBJ1-2, the V gene TRBV20-1; 7 nucleotides line up with TRBD1. Per germline, CDR1 DFQATT and CDR2 SNEGSKA (reference sequence). The CDR3 is 13 residues long. Losses at the gene ends were 6 bases for V and 4 bases for J; bases not matched to a gene: 8. This chain's CDR3 is CSASQGGVYGYTF. The CDR3 DNA is TGCAGTGCGTCACAAGGGGGCGTCTATGGCTACACCTTC.

As to this clonotype: As the CDR3 is not closed by the conserved phenylalanine or tryptophan, this likely results from a read error. The V call is TRBV20-1, the J call TRBJ2-5; 7 bases align to TRBD1. Germline CDR1 is DFQATT and CDR2 is SNEGSKA (reference sequence). The CDR3 consists of 14 residues. CDR3 nucleotides: TGCAGTGCTAGTCAACAGGGGACCCAAGTGACCCAGTACTTA. Amino acid sequence: CSASQQGTQVTQYL.

As concerns this clonotype: Just one base apart from a much larger clone, this may be a read error. The chain is built from TRBV20-1 and TRBJ1-1; perhaps TRBD1 as D (6 bases). This CDR3 is 13 amino acids long. Germline loops: CDR1 DFQATT, CDR2 SNEGSKA (reference sequence). The CDR3 DNA is TGCAGTGCCCTGGGACAAGTGAACAGTGAAGCTTTCTTT. It encodes CSALGQVNSEAFF.

V and J are TRBV11-3 and TRBJ2-7, with TRBD2 matching over 8 bases. The CDR3 runs to 12 residues. The V gene end was trimmed by 8 bases and the J gene end by 12 bases; junction bases not matched to a gene: 12. Germline lookup yields CDR1 SGHNT and CDR2 YENEEA. CDR3 coding DNA: TGTGCCAGCTTTTCGACTAGCGCCCGGCGGTACTTC. Translated: CASFSTSARRYF. The whole variable domain, remainder taken from reference TRBV11-3 and TRBJ2-7, is EAGVVQSPRYKIIEKKQPVAFWCNPISGHNTLYWYLQNLGQGPELLIRYENEEAVDDSQLPKDRFSAERLKGVDSTLKIQPAELGDSAVYLCASFSTSARRYFGPGTRLTVT.

Regarding this clonotype: Given the absence of the conserved phenylalanine or tryptophan at the CDR3 end, a read error is likely. The chain couples TRBV11-3 to TRBJ2-7, with D possibly TRBD2 on 6 matching bases. V lost 9 bases, J lost 3 bases, and 21 bases lay in between. The CDR3 extends over 15 amino acids. The V gene's germline CDR1 is SGHNT and CDR2 YENEEA. CDR3 nucleotides: TGTGCCAGTAGCACATCAGCGGGCATCGACTACGAGCAGTACCTC. Encoded protein: CASSTSAGIDYEQYL.

Turning to this clonotype: Relative to the germline gene, one junction end is altered; a read error may explain this. This rearrangement joins TRBV2 to TRBJ1-4, with D possibly TRBD1 on 6 matching bases. The CDR3 totals 14 residues. Germline V gene lookup returns CDR1 SNHLY and CDR2 FYNNEI. CDR3 in amino acids: CASKGDRIGEKLFF. CDR3 sequence (DNA): TGTGCCAGCAAAGGAGACAGGATAGGAGAAAAACTCTTTTTT.

Regarding this clonotype: It may be a read error: a sequence one base away is much more abundant. The CDR3 DNA reads as TGCAGTGCCAAGACAGGGGGCGCTTCCTATAATTCACCCCTCCACTTT. This gives the protein CSAKTGGASYNSPLHF. V and J are TRBV20-1 and TRBJ1-6, with 10 bases aligning to TRBD1. CDR3 size: 16 residues. Germline V gene lookup returns CDR1 DFQATT and CDR2 SNEGSKA (reference sequence). Trimming removed 6 bases from V and 1 base from J; junction bases left unmatched: 6.